These T cell receptor beta chains were read from a single sample in a study of identical twins. TCRdb reprocessed the 5' RACE reads via MiXCR and lists one record per CDR3 protein. The data show about 690,000 distinct CDR3 sequences, roughly 6.2% seen once. The sample was naive T cells sorted from blood. These receptors were collected from a man younger than 35 in good health. Each CDR3 is given with its conserved first and last residue. A D gene is named only where the DNA matches it firmly. Clone sizes are given selectively: once, few, many, or a class where the clone is expanded.

clone_size	v_call	j_call	d_call	cdr3_nt	cdr3_aa
few	TRBV7-2	TRBJ1-4	.	TGTGCCAGCAGCTCGGACAGATGGAATGAAAAACTGTTTTTT	CASSSDRWNEKLFF
many	TRBV25-1	TRBJ1-1	TRBD1	TGTGCCAGCCGACCCAGCGGCAGGGGGCCACACACTGAAGCTTTCTTT	CASRPSGRGPHTEAFF
many	TRBV20-1	TRBJ2-5	.	TGCAGTGCTAGGGGGACAATTCAAGAGACCCAGTACTTC	CSARGTIQETQYF
many	TRBV6-1	TRBJ2-1	TRBD1	TGTGCCAGCAGTGAACTTGACAGGGGGCGTGAGCAGTTCTTC	CASSELDRGREQFF
many	TRBV10-3	TRBJ2-2	.	TGTGCCATCAGTGAGCGGACAGATGGCGGGGAGCTGTTTTTT	CAISERTDGGELFF
.	TRBV7-9	TRBJ2-7	.	TGTGCCAGCAGCCCCCGGGCGGGGCCCGGCGAGCAGTACTTC	CASSPRAGPGEQYF
few	TRBV28	TRBJ2-1	TRBD2	TGTGCCAGCAGTACACCGGGACTAGCAGCCAATGAGCAGTTCTTC	CASSTPGLAANEQFF
few	TRBV6-1	TRBJ1-5	.	TGTGCCAGCAGTGATTATGGGCAATGGACCCAGCATTTT	CASSDYGQWTQHF
.	TRBV5-1	TRBJ1-1	TRBD1	TGCGCCAGCAGCTTAAATAGACAGGGGGTTCATGAAGCTTTCTTT	CASSLNRQGVHEAFF
few	TRBV7-9	TRBJ2-1	.	TGTGCCAGCAGCCCAGGCGCTAACAATGAGCAGTTCTTC	CASSPGANNEQFF
few	TRBV6-2/TRBV6-3	TRBJ2-5	.	TGTGCCAGCATGCGGACAGCTCAAGAGACCCAGTACTTC	CASMRTAQETQYF
many	TRBV20-1	TRBJ1-4	TRBD1	TGCAGTGCATTCAGGACAGGGATCGGGGAAAAACTGTTTTTT	CSAFRTGIGEKLFF
.	TRBV6-1	TRBJ2-7	.	TGTGCCAGCAGTGAAGTCAGAATCAACTACGAGCAGTACTTC	CASSEVRINYEQYF
few	TRBV12-3/TRBV12-4	TRBJ2-3	TRBD2	TGTGCCAGCAGTTCGGGACTAGCGGGGACTAGCACAGATACGCAGTATTTT	CASSSGLAGTSTDTQYF
.	TRBV7-8	TRBJ2-6	TRBD1	TGTGCCAGCAGCTCGCTTGGACAGGCGTTCTCTGGGGCCAACGTCCTGACTTTC	CASSSLGQAFSGANVLTF
few	TRBV25-1	TRBJ2-1	.	TGTGCCAGCAGTGAATCCCCAGGCCGTAGAAGCTCCTACAATGAGCAGTTCTTC	CASSESPGRRSSYNEQFF
many	TRBV29-1	TRBJ2-1	.	TGCAGCGTTGAAGCGCCGACCTTTTACAATGAGCAGTTCTTC	CSVEAPTFYNEQFF
many	TRBV7-9	TRBJ2-5	.	TGTGCCAGCAGCTTACACGGACTGATGGAGACCCAGTACTTC	CASSLHGLMETQYF
.	TRBV3-1	TRBJ1-3	.	TGTGCCAGCAGCCAACTACCGGGTTCATCTGGAAACACCATATATTTT	CASSQLPGSSGNTIYF
few	TRBV10-3	TRBJ1-6	TRBD1	TGTGCCATCAGTGAGTCATCCAGGGGGCCCGATTCACCCCTCCACTTT	CAISESSRGPDSPLHF
.	TRBV20-1	TRBJ1-3	.	TGCAGTGCCGCCCGGGGTTCTGGAAACACCATATATTTT	CSAARGSGNTIYF
many	TRBV5-1	TRBJ2-7	TRBD1	TGCGCCAGCAGCCGGACCCGGGACAGAGGTGAGCAGTACTTC	CASSRTRDRGEQYF
many	TRBV5-1	TRBJ2-3	.	TGCGCCAGCAGCTTGGCCCGGCGCGCTAGCACAGATACGCAGTATTTT	CASSLARRASTDTQYF
.	TRBV13	TRBJ1-2	TRBD1	TGTGCCAGCAGCGGCCGGACAGGGGGCTCTAACTATGGCTACACCTTC	CASSGRTGGSNYGYTF
many	TRBV6-5	TRBJ1-1	.	TGTGCCAGCAGTTATAGTACAGACGGCGCTGAAGCTTTCTTT	CASSYSTDGAEAFF
.	TRBV6-1	TRBJ2-3	TRBD2	TGTGCCAGCAGCCGTCCCGGGACTAGCGGGAGGGCCTTCAAAGATACGCAGTATTTT	CASSRPGTSGRAFKDTQYF
.	TRBV28	TRBJ2-5	TRBD2	TGTGCCAGCAGTCCCGGGACTAGCGGGAGGGCCGAAGGAGAGACCCAGTACTTC	CASSPGTSGRAEGETQYF
many	TRBV12-3/TRBV12-4	TRBJ2-1	TRBD1	TGTGCCAGCACCCTGACAGGGGGCAAGAGTGAGCAGTTCTTC	CASTLTGGKSEQFF
few	TRBV5-1	TRBJ1-3	.	TGCGCCAGCAGACCAGGGGCACTCTCTGGAAACACCATATATTTT	CASRPGALSGNTIYF
many	TRBV29-1	TRBJ2-1	TRBD2	TGCAGCGTTGTCTACCGACTAGCGGGACCCAATGAGCAGTTCTTC	CSVVYRLAGPNEQFF
.	TRBV20-1	TRBJ2-5	TRBD1	TGCAGTGCTGGATCGGACAGGGCAAAGCTTGCGACCCAGTACTTC	CSAGSDRAKLATQYF
few	TRBV5-1	TRBJ2-1	TRBD1	TGCGCCAGCAGCCCGGAGATCGCAGGGGGCAATGAGCAGTTCTTC	CASSPEIAGGNEQFF
.	TRBV11-2	TRBJ2-1	.	TGTGCCAGCAGCTTAGATCTTTTCGGTGATGAGCAGTTCTTC	CASSLDLFGDEQFF
.	TRBV3-1	TRBJ2-1	TRBD2	TGTGCCAGCAGCCAAGGGGGGACTAGCGTGTACAATGAGCAGTTCTTC	CASSQGGTSVYNEQFF
many	TRBV3-1	TRBJ1-1	TRBD1	TGTGCCAGCAGTCGTGGACAGGGACGCACTGAAGCTTTCTTT	CASSRGQGRTEAFF
.	TRBV7-9	TRBJ2-2	.	TGTGCCAGCAGCGTTTACAGGGAATACTTTCCCCCGGGAGAGCTGTTTTTT	CASSVYREYFPPGELFF
.	TRBV11-2	TRBJ2-3	TRBD2	TGTGCCAGCAGCTTAGGTCCGGCGGGAGTGACAGATACGCAGTATTTT	CASSLGPAGVTDTQYF
once	TRBV20-1	TRBJ2-5	.	TGCAGTGCTCCTGCTTTCTCAGGGGCGCGCGAGACCCAGTACTTC	CSAPAFSGARETQYF
.	TRBV6-1	TRBJ1-5	.	TGTGCCGCGGGGGGCAATAGCAATCAGCCCCAGCATTTT	CAAGGNSNQPQHF
.	TRBV6-2/TRBV6-3	TRBJ2-1	.	TGTGCCAGCAGTTCGGCACCTACTAGCCTAAGAGGCAATGAGCAGTTCTTC	CASSSAPTSLRGNEQFF
many	TRBV20-1	TRBJ2-1	.	TGCAGTGTGGGAACCACCTACAATGAGCAGTTCTTC	CSVGTTYNEQFF
few	TRBV12-3/TRBV12-4	TRBJ2-2	.	TGTGCCAGCAGCGGACCCGGCACCGGGGAGCTGTTTTTT	CASSGPGTGELFF
many	TRBV15	TRBJ2-5	.	TGTGCCACCAGCAGAGGGTTGGCAAACCAAGAGACCCAGTACTTC	CATSRGLANQETQYF
many	TRBV29-1	TRBJ2-3	.	TGCAGCGTTGAAGTTTTGGGGGATACGCAGTATTTT	CSVEVLGDTQYF
.	TRBV30	TRBJ1-2	.	TGTGCCTGGAGGAAAGGTGGCTACACCTTC	CAWRKGGYTF
few	TRBV3-1	TRBJ2-6	TRBD1	TGTGCCAGCAGCCCGTTTCCCGGACAGGCTGAAGGGGCCAACGTCCTGACTTTC	CASSPFPGQAEGANVLTF
.	TRBV6-5	TRBJ1-2	.	TGTGCCAGCAGTTACTCATCGGGGACTAACTATGGCTACACCTTC	CASSYSSGTNYGYTF
many	TRBV5-1	TRBJ2-7	.	TGCGCCAGCAGCAGGGAGGTCGGAATGGACGAGCAGTACTTC	CASSREVGMDEQYF